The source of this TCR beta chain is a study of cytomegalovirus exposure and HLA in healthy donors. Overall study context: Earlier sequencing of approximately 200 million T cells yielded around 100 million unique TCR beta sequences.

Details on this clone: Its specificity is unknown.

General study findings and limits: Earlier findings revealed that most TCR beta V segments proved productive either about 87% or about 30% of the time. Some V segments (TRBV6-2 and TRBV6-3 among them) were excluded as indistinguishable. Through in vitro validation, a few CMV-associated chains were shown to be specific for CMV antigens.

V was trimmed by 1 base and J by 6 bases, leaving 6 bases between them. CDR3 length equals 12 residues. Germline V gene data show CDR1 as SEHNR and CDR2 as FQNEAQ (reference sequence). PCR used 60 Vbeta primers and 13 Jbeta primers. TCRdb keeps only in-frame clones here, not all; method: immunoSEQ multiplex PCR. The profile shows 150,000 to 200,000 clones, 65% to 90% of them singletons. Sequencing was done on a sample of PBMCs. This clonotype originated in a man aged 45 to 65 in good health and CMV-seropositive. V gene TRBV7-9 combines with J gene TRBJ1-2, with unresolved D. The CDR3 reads CASSLGTDGYTF. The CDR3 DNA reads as TGTGCCAGCAGCTTAGGTACGGATGGCTACACCTTC.